This passage covers 32 T cell receptor beta chains from one sample sequenced in a study of pediatric ulcerative colitis. Produced via immunoSEQ multiplex PCR; TCRdb's table is partial and in-frame only. The sample lists fewer than 30,000 clones, more than 65% occurring once. During colonoscopy, one to two rectal pinch biopsies were collected. The sequenced material came from gut tissue. These receptors were collected from a boy aged 5-17 years with severe ulcerative colitis.

The gene calls are TRBV2 and TRBJ2-1; 7 bases align to TRBD2. V shed 2 bases and J 7 bases; nucleotides not matched to a gene: 5. Germline lookup yields CDR1 SNHLY and CDR2 FYNNEI. There are 14 residues in the CDR3. The CDR3 sequence: CASSEPGGANEQFF. CDR3 DNA: TGTGCCAGCAGTGAACCGGGGGGAGCAAATGAGCAGTTCTTC.

The V call is TRBV4-2, the J call TRBJ2-3; D is uncertain. V was clipped by 4 bases and J by 6 bases, with 5 bases between them. The CDR3 is made up of 11 amino acids. Germline CDR1 is LGHNA and CDR2 is YNFKEQ. The CDR3 reads CASSPSDTQYF. CDR3 DNA sequence: TGTGCCAGCAGCCCGTCTGATACGCAGTATTTT.

V and J are TRBV7-9 and TRBJ1-1; D is ambiguous. Looked up from germline, CDR1 is SEHNR and CDR2 is FQNEAQ (reference sequence). The CDR3 has 13 residues. The V end was cut by 3 bases, the J end by 5 bases, with 10 bases between. CDR3 in amino acids: CASSFGVRTEAFF. CDR3 coding DNA: TGTGCCAGCAGCTTCGGGGTTCGAACTGAAGCTTTCTTT.

V gene TRBV6-1 combines with J gene TRBJ1-5; the D gene is possibly TRBD1 (6 bases). The CDR3 loop spans 17 amino acids. Trimming took 2 bases from V and 1 from J, leaving 15 bases between them. The germline V gene has CDR1 MNHNS and CDR2 SASEGT. DNA of the CDR3: TGTGCCAGCAGTGAATCTGGGGGGGGCGCGAGCAATCAGCCCCAGCATTTT. This sequence encodes CASSESGGGASNQPQHF.

The chain has TRBV18 and TRBJ2-3; D gene uncertain. The CDR3 extends over 13 amino acids. CDR1 is KGHSH, CDR2 LQKENI, per germline. V lost 3 bases, J lost 3 bases, and 7 bases lay in between. The CDR3 loop reads CASSPSLTDTQYF. CDR3 coding DNA: TGTGCCAGCTCACCTTCCCTTACAGATACGCAGTATTTT.

The sample holds one count of this clone. The chain carries TRBV27 and TRBJ2-2, with D unclear. V was shortened by 3 bases and J by 5 bases, with 4 bases between the two germline ends. Germline-derived CDR1 and CDR2 are MNHEY and SMNVEV (reference sequence). The CDR3 runs to 12 residues. CDR3 nucleotide sequence: TGTGCCAGCAGTTTTCAGACCGGGGAGCTGTTTTTT. This encodes CASSFQTGELFF.

This clone was picked up a small number of times. V and J are TRBV2 and TRBJ1-2; unclear D gene. This CDR3 has 11 amino acids. Per germline, CDR1 SNHLY and CDR2 FYNNEI. Trimming left V 3 bases short and J 7 bases short, with 6 bases between. CDR3 DNA sequence: TGTGCCAGCAGTGAGACTGTTGGCTACACCTTC. The encoded protein is CASSETVGYTF.

V is TRBV11-1 and J is TRBJ1-1; D gene uncertain. Trimming removed 3 bases at V and 4 bases at J, with 12 bases between. The germline gives CDR1 SGHAT, CDR2 FQDESV (reference sequence). The CDR3 contains 14 residues. The CDR3 DNA sequence: TGTGCCAGCAGCTTCCCGGGTGGGAGCACTGAAGCTTTCTTT. Translation: CASSFPGGSTEAFF.

This clone was seen only a few times. DNA of the CDR3: TGTGCCAGCTCCCGGGAGGACGGCACCGGGGAGCTGTTTTTT. It translates to CASSREDGTGELFF. The gene calls are TRBV18 and TRBJ2-2; 7 bases align to TRBD2. V lost 6 bases, J lost 4 bases, and 5 bases stayed unmatched. Germline values: CDR1 KGHSH, CDR2 LQKENI. The CDR3 covers 14 residues.

The V gene is TRBV6-5, the J gene TRBJ2-5; D unresolved. The germline V gene has CDR1 MNHEY and CDR2 SVGAGI. This CDR3 has 14 amino acids. V dropped 6 bases and J dropped 5 bases, with 16 bases sitting between them. CDR3 loop: CASSRPQSRETQYF. DNA for the CDR3: TGTGCCAGCAGCCGGCCACAGTCTAGGGAGACCCAGTACTTC.

The CDR3 region is CASSEPNGAETQYF. The CDR3 DNA is TGCGCCAGCAGCGAACCTAACGGGGCAGAGACCCAGTACTTC. The chain carries TRBV5-1 and TRBJ2-5, with D perhaps given as TRBD1 or TRBD2 (5 bases each). V was pared by 4 bases and J by 4 bases, with 14 bases between. CDR3 length equals 14 residues. CDR1 is SGHRS, CDR2 YFSETQ, per germline.

The V gene is TRBV11-3, the J gene TRBJ1-1; D is unresolved. Germline CDR1 reads SGHNT; CDR2 reads YENEEA. V was clipped by 0 bases and J by 2 bases, with 10 bases between them. The CDR3 has 15 amino acids. CDR3 in amino acids: CASSLEVGGNTEAFF. DNA of the CDR3: TGTGCCAGCAGCTTAGAGGTGGGTGGTAACACTGAAGCTTTCTTT.

This sequence joins TRBV5-1 and TRBJ1-1; D uncertain. The CDR3 loop spans 13 amino acids. Looked up from germline, CDR1 is SGHRS and CDR2 is YFSETQ. Trimming took off 4 bases at V and 0 bases at J, with 7 bases between the two ends. The DNA of the CDR3 is TGCGCCAGCAGCCCGATCATGAACACTGAAGCTTTCTTT. It encodes CASSPIMNTEAFF.

J is TRBJ2-3 and V is TRBV10-3; D tentatively reads TRBD1 or TRBD2 (5 bases each). V lost 0 bases, J lost 8 bases, and 12 bases lay in between. The CDR3 is 14 amino acids. Germline V lookup: CDR1 ENHRY, CDR2 SYGVKD. The CDR3 spells CAISESGVGGTQYF. The CDR3 DNA sequence: TGTGCCATCAGTGAGTCGGGGGTTGGCGGTACGCAGTATTTT.

The chain employs TRBV5-8 and TRBJ1-5; D call uncertain. This CDR3 has 13 residues. Germline V gene sequence: CDR1 SGHTS, CDR2 YDEGEE. The V gene lost 3 bases and the J gene lost 8 bases, with 12 bases spanning the gap. The DNA of the CDR3 is TGTGCCAGCAGCTCGAGCCCCCGCGAGCCCCAGCATTTT. Translated, it gives CASSSSPREPQHF. The full variable domain, rest sourced from reference TRBV5-8 and TRBJ1-5, is EAGVTQSPTHLIKTRGQQATLRCSPISGHTSVYWYQQALGLGLQFLLWYDEGEERNRGNFPPRFSGRQFPNYSSELNVNALELEDSALYLCASSSSPREPQHFGDGTRLSIL.

The J gene is TRBJ2-2, the V gene TRBV18; no definite D call. Germline CDR1 reads KGHSH; CDR2 reads LQKENI. V gave up 3 bases and J gave up 10 bases, with 12 bases separating them. The CDR3 spans 13 residues. This CDR3 is CASSPLSKVELFF. CDR3 coding DNA: TGTGCCAGCTCACCCCTGTCAAAAGTGGAGCTGTTTTTT.

J is TRBJ2-5 and V is TRBV5-6, with D possibly matching TRBD1 (7 bases). The germline gives CDR1 SGHDT, CDR2 YYEEEE. The CDR3 length is 18 residues. Trimming cost V 3 bases and J 4 bases, with 25 bases left between them. CDR3 in amino acids: CASSSGGSYGNLRETQYF. The CDR3 nucleotides read TGTGCCAGCAGCTCAGGGGGGAGTTACGGGAATCTAAGAGAGACCCAGTACTTC.

The V call is TRBV7-8, the J call TRBJ2-3; D unclear. There are 13 residues in the CDR3. Germline V gene sequence: CDR1 SGHVS, CDR2 FQNEAQ. V lost 7 bases and J 4 bases, leaving 12 bases between the germline ends. The chain's CDR3 is CASKPSSSDTQYF. DNA of the CDR3: TGTGCCAGCAAACCGTCGAGTTCAGATACGCAGTATTTT.

The V call is TRBV6-1, the J call TRBJ1-5; a possible D gene is TRBD1 (5 bases). The germline gives CDR1 MNHNS, CDR2 SASEGT. This CDR3 spans 13 amino acids. Trimming removed 8 bases at V and 3 bases at J, with 11 bases between. The CDR3 sequence is CASSQDYNQPQHF. The CDR3 DNA sequence: TGTGCCAGCTCACAGGATTACAATCAGCCCCAGCATTTT.

The chain carries TRBV29-1 and TRBJ2-3; no clear D. Trimming left V 4 bases short and J 4 bases short, with 21 bases between. Germline V gene sequence: CDR1 SQVTM, CDR2 ANQGSEA. The CDR3 runs to 16 residues. Here the CDR3 DNA reads TGCAGCGTTGCCAGGTCTCTGCCCTTGGCTTCAGATACGCAGTATTTT. It yields the protein CSVARSLPLASDTQYF.

This sequence joins TRBV5-6 and TRBJ2-7; D gene unclear. From germline, CDR1 is SGHDT and CDR2 YYEEEE. The CDR3 runs 15 residues. V dropped 4 bases and J dropped 2 bases, with 16 bases sitting between them. The CDR3 coding sequence is TGTGCCAGCAGCCTGTATCTATCTCCTACCTACGAGCAGTACTTC. This encodes CASSLYLSPTYEQYF.

The chain employs TRBV6-8 and TRBJ2-7, with 11 bases lining up with TRBD2. The CDR3 covers 21 residues. Germline assignment: CDR1 MNHGY and CDR2 SAAAGT. V lost 6 bases, J lost 0 bases, and 22 bases stayed unmatched. CDR3 bases: TGTGCCAGCAGCCGAGGACGGCGACTAGCGGGAAGGGACTCCCCCTCCTACGAGCAGTACTTC. Residues: CASSRGRRLAGRDSPSYEQYF.

V usage is TRBV19 and J usage is TRBJ2-5; weak D call: TRBD1 (6 bases). Between the trimmed V and J ends, which lost 6 bases and 3 bases, there was a span of 17 bases. The CDR3 extends over 15 amino acids. Germline V gives CDR1 LNHDA, CDR2 SQIVND (reference sequence). The CDR3 nucleotides are TGTGCCAGTAGCCGTCTTAGCAGGGGTGAAGAGACCCAGTACTTC. The encoded protein is CASSRLSRGEETQYF.

The CDR3 nucleotides are TGTGCCAGCAGTGAGTTAGCGGGAGGGAACAATGAGCAGTTCTTC. Protein: CASSELAGGNNEQFF. The chain joins TRBV6-4 to TRBJ2-1; 11 positions match TRBD2. From germline, CDR1 is MRHNA and CDR2 SNTAGT. This CDR3 is 15 amino acids long. Unmatched junction bases numbered 3, after V lost 3 bases and J lost 5 bases.

The rearrangement links TRBV5-6 to TRBJ1-2; unclear D gene. V was shortened by 0 bases and J by 7 bases, with 7 bases between the two germline ends. The CDR3 has 12 amino acids. Germline V lookup: CDR1 SGHDT, CDR2 YYEEEE. Written as DNA, the CDR3 is TGTGCCAGCAGCTTGGGGTGGGCTGGCTACACCTTC. The encoded protein is CASSLGWAGYTF.

This clone was counted a few times. The chain links TRBV5-1 to TRBJ2-2, with TRBD1 matching 8 bases. This CDR3 has 17 residues. Looked up from germline, CDR1 is SGHRS and CDR2 is YFSETQ. Unmatched junction bases numbered 11, after V lost 2 bases and J lost 5 bases. The CDR3 region has the DNA TGCGCCAGCAGCTTACTCGGACAGGGTGGCATGACCGGGGAGCTGTTTTTT. It yields the protein CASSLLGQGGMTGELFF. Complete variable domain (other parts from reference TRBV5-1 and TRBJ2-2): KAGVTQTPRYLIKTRGQQVTLSCSPISGHRSVSWYQQTPGQGLQFLFEYFSETQRNKGNFPGRFSGRQFSNSRSEMNVSTLELGDSALYLCASSLLGQGGMTGELFFGEGSRLTVL.

This chain joins TRBV7-8 and TRBJ1-5; D is ambiguous. Per the germline V gene, CDR1 is SGHVS and CDR2 is FQNEAQ. V lost 1 base to trimming and J lost 6 bases, with 7 bases between them. CDR3 length: 13 residues. CDR3 sequence reads: CASSLVGSQPQHF. CDR3 nucleotide sequence: TGTGCCAGCAGCTTAGTGGGGAGTCAGCCCCAGCATTTT.

This clone occurred once. The V call is TRBV7-2, the J call TRBJ1-1; D gene uncertain. Germline CDR1 reads SGHTA; CDR2 reads FQGNSA. The CDR3 totals 13 residues. Trimming took off 4 bases at V and 1 base at J, with 7 bases between the two ends. CDR3 region: CASSSVTNTEAFF. CDR3 coding DNA: TGTGCCAGCAGCTCCGTTACGAACACTGAAGCTTTCTTT.

The chain couples TRBV30 to TRBJ1-6; TRBD1 aligns across 7 bases. V lost 5 bases and J lost 5; bases outside the gene matches: 3. Germline CDR1 and CDR2: GTSNPN and SVGIG (reference sequence). The CDR3 loop spans 13 amino acids. The CDR3 spells CAWGTANNSPLHF. CDR3 nucleotide sequence: TGTGCCTGGGGGACAGCAAATAATTCACCCCTCCACTTT.

The chain is built from TRBV23-1 and TRBJ1-1; D is unresolved. TRBV23-1 is assigned to the ORF class and has an uncertain function. V lost 1 base and J 0 bases, leaving 9 bases between the germline ends. The CDR3 runs to 15 residues. The CDR3 here is CASSQFGELNTEAFF. The CDR3 DNA reads as TGCGCCAGCAGTCAATTTGGAGAATTGAACACTGAAGCTTTCTTT.

CDR3 coding DNA: TGTGCCAGTAGTAAATTATCGATGGACGGTAACTATGGCTACACCTTC. It encodes CASSKLSMDGNYGYTF. The rearrangement uses TRBV19 and TRBJ1-2; D is uncertain. Germline-derived CDR1 and CDR2 are LNHDA and SQIVND (reference sequence). Trimming took off 4 bases at V and 1 base at J, with 16 bases between the two ends. The length of the CDR3 is 16 residues.

The chain carries TRBV5-1 and TRBJ2-1; TRBD2 agrees at 8 bases. This CDR3 comprises 14 residues. The V and J ends lost 6 bases and 9 bases, in that order; junction bases with no gene match: 11. Germline values: CDR1 SGHRS, CDR2 YFSETQ. CDR3 sequence (DNA): TGCGCCAGCAAGGAAATAGCGGGAAGGATTGAGCAGTTCTTC. Protein product: CASKEIAGRIEQFF.